This T cell receptor beta chain was identified in a study of cytotoxic CD8 clonotypes in ibrutinib-treated CLL (dated by TCRdb to the early 2020s). For context, the study as a whole: In this cohort, 15 patients were treatment-naive and about a dozen were relapsed/refractory, while some 18 had unmutated IGHV. Cryopreserved peripheral blood mononuclear cells were collected before treatment, at response, and at either disease progression or sustained remission. Responses were partial in roughly 24 patients and complete in 2; after median around 66 months follow-up, roughly 14 stayed in remission and 12 progressed. On average, each sample yielded 255,043 productive templates and tens of thousands of productive rearrangements. Longitudinal samples were obtainable from about 30% of the roughly 90 participants in the trial. Response samples were taken after a median of 12 months on treatment, ranging from roughly 6 to 36 months.

For TCR beta library preparation, around 2.2 micrograms of genomic DNA was extracted from cryopreserved PBMCs. High-throughput TCR beta sequencing was performed on longitudinal blood samples from CLL patients receiving ibrutinib monotherapy. The patients took part in an open-label, single-center phase 2 trial of ibrutinib monotherapy. Regarding this clone: What this receptor recognizes is not known. No base quality values were provided; no much bigger clone lies one nucleotide off.

Each clonotype received, on average, 10x coverage in deep resolution sequencing performed on a MiSeq, where the target depth lay between 1 in 1 million and 1 in 200,000 T cells. The immunoSEQ hsTCRB Kit was used to generate the TCR beta libraries. The study's own analysis went as follows. The data were analyzed with ImmunoSEQ Analyzer and ImmunoSEQ Data Assistant, and V, D and J gene assignments followed IMGT definitions. Clonality was computed as one minus normalized Shannon entropy of productive rearrangement frequencies, ranging from 0 to 1. Only overrepresented clonotypes making up at least 0.05% of the repertoire of each patient were included in the public clonotype analysis. Some 13 age-matched healthy donor repertoires from immuneACCESS served as clonality controls. In TCRdb, the immuneACCESS table is reduced to in-frame sequences with V and J assigned. These tables do not hold every clone; where another copy was compared, an unresolved V gene accounts for under half, and the others remain unexplained. That table is the source of V, J and clone size, and D and trimming were worked out from the DNA. For this sample there are 20,000 to 25,000 clones; 74% appear just once. The top ten hold approximately 27% of the sample.

The CDR3 numbers 17 residues from cysteine through phenylalanine. Only the CDR3 part of the read is kept: 51 bases, read in frame from the first base. V is shortened by 4 bases, J by 3 bases, and the region joining them spans 18 bases. Beyond this particular receptor, the publication reports: Lymph node repertoires were not examined, and the timing of sampling was not matched between patients in sustained remission and those whose disease progressed. Public clonotypes were found to be uncommon and were observed to contract or remain stable during treatment; the increase in clonality was shown to reflect expansion of private clonotypes at ibrutinib response. At baseline, clonality was higher than in age-matched healthy donors and showed a strong correlation with circulating CD8+ T-cell counts. Clonality rose at ibrutinib response, remained stable during sustained remission, and dropped back toward baseline at progression.

This receptor was taken from a human donor with chronic lymphocytic leukemia. In this chain, TRBV23-1 is recombined with TRBJ2-2, with the D gene call left open. TRBV23-1 is an open reading frame, and its role is uncertain. Source: PBMCs, taken before ibrutinib treatment. The CDR3 protein is CASSPCEGQADTGELFF. The nucleotide sequence reads as follows: TGCGCCAGCAGTCCCTGCGAAGGCCAGGCGGACACCGGGGAGCTGTTTTTT.